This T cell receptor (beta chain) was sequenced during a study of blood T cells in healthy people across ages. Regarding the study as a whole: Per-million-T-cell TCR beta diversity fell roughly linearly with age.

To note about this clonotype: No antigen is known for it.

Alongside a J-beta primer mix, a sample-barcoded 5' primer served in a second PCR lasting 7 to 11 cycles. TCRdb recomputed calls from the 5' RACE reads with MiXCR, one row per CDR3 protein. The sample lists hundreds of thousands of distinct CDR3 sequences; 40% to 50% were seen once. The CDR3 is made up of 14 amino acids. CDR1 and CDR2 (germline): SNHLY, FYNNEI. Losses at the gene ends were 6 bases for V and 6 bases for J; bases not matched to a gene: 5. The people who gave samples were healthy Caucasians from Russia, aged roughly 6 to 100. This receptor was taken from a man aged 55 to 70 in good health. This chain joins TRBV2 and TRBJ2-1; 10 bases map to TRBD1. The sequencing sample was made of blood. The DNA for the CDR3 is TGTGCCAGCAGAGACCGGGACAGGGGCAATGAGCAGTTCTTC. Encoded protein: CASRDRDRGNEQFF.